Following are 3 T cell receptor beta chains from one sample sequenced in a study of blood T cells in healthy people across ages. Combining a sample-barcoded 5' primer with a J-beta primer mix, a second PCR ran for 7 to 11 cycles. TCRdb reprocessed the 5' RACE reads with MiXCR, giving one entry per CDR3 protein. The sample carries 1.5 million or so distinct CDR3 sequences, approximately 39% recorded once. Sequenced material: blood. Every receptor here comes from a woman younger than 30 in good health.

This sequence joins TRBV4-3 and TRBJ2-1; 9 bases agree with TRBD2. The germline CDR1 and CDR2 sequences are LGHNA and YSLEER. This CDR3 spans 17 amino acids. Trimming removed 0 bases from V and 4 bases from J; junction bases left unmatched: 7. CDR3 sequence (DNA): TGCGCCAGCAGCCAAGAGGTTGCTAGCGGGGCGTACAATGAGCAGTTCTTC. Translation: CASSQEVASGAYNEQFF.

The chain is built from TRBV6-2 or TRBV6-3 and TRBJ2-1; no reliable D call. This CDR3 is built from 10 residues. Between the trimmed V and J ends, which lost 6 bases and 9 bases, there was a span of 6 bases. Germline CDR1 is MNHEY and CDR2 is SVGEGT. This chain's CDR3 is CASRGVEQFF. The DNA of the CDR3 is TGTGCCAGCAGAGGAGTTGAGCAGTTCTTC.

The V call is TRBV2, the J call TRBJ2-1, with D unclear. V dropped 5 bases and J dropped 9 bases, with 17 bases sitting between them. The CDR3 contains 14 residues. From germline, CDR1 is SNHLY and CDR2 FYNNEI. CDR3 in amino acids: CASSQTNQLSEQFF. The CDR3 nucleotides read TGTGCCAGCAGTCAGACAAACCAACTTAGTGAGCAGTTCTTC.